The entry that follows covers one TCR beta chain sequence. Its antigen is currently unknown. The TCRbeta library was prepared with unique molecular identifiers. From the PCR reads, TCRdb called clonotypes with MiXCR, one entry per CDR3 protein. The data show about 490,000 distinct CDR3 sequences, roughly a tenth seen once. The data were obtained in a study of T-cell reconstitution after alpha-beta-depleted transplantation in children. Findings and caveats of the study: Reportedly, roughly two months post-transplant, alpha-beta T cells arose from several hundred expanded graft clones. At day 60, the high TCRbeta diversity found in some patients originated from recipient T cells and thymic progenitors that had survived. A year had passed since transplant, and T-cell counts and diversity by then came mostly from newly produced T cells.

This CDR3 is built from 12 residues. Trimming left V 5 bases short and J 12 bases short, with 14 bases between. CDR1 is MNHEY, CDR2 SVGEGT, per germline. The rearrangement links TRBV6-2 or TRBV6-3 to TRBJ2-1; D call uncertain. This TCR was recovered from a child between 2 and 9 years old with inherited bone marrow failure, due to receive a stem cell transplant. The input for sequencing was PBMCs, taken before TCRalphabeta/CD19-depleted stem cell transplant. The CDR3 reads CASSDPQHGQFF. CDR3 in DNA: TGTGCCAGCAGTGACCCCCAGCATGGGCAGTTCTTC.